A selection of T cell receptor beta chains follows, all from one sample in a study of blood T cell repertoires in COVID-19. Method: immunoSEQ multiplex PCR; TCRdb's copy keeps in-frame clones and lacks some. The sample lists 350,000 to 500,000 clones, about 90% occurring once. The sequenced material came from peripheral blood. All receptors derive from a man younger than 35 with COVID-19, enrolled during active disease. CDR3s include the opening cysteine and the closing phenylalanine or tryptophan. The D gene is left open where the match is weak. Expanded clones get a size class; other rows say once, few or many, or leave the size out.

J	D	V	size	CDR3	DNA
TRBJ1-6	NA	TRBV3-1/TRBV3-2	NA	CASSQGRNSPLHF	TGTGCCAGCAGCCAAGGGAGAAATTCACCCCTCCACTTT
TRBJ2-4	TRBD2	TRBV4-1	NA	CASSQEGLGLAGVHIQYF	TGCGCCAGCAGCCAAGAGGGCCTCGGACTAGCGGGAGTACACATTCAGTACTTC
TRBJ1-6	TRBD1	TRBV7-9	NA	CASSLTGTGGRSPLHF	TGTGCCAGCAGCCTAACCGGGACAGGAGGGCGCTCACCCCTCCACTTT
TRBJ2-5	NA	TRBV2	NA	CASSEHRKETQYF	TGTGCCAGCAGTGAACACAGGAAAGAGACCCAGTACTTC
TRBJ2-1	TRBD2	TRBV2	NA	CASSVLAGVGNEQFF	TGTGCCAGCAGTGTTCTAGCGGGAGTGGGTAATGAGCAGTTCTTC
TRBJ1-3	NA	TRBV6-5	NA	CASSYTQGSGNTIYF	TGTGCCAGCAGTTATACCCAGGGCTCTGGAAACACCATATATTTT
TRBJ1-5	TRBD1	TRBV15	NA	CATSQDRAAQHF	TGTGCCACCAGCCAGGACAGGGCGGCCCAGCATTTT
TRBJ2-7	NA	TRBV9	once	CASSVASDGALGEQYF	TGTGCCAGCAGCGTAGCTAGCGACGGGGCCCTCGGCGAGCAGTACTTC
TRBJ1-6	TRBD1	TRBV5-4	NA	CASSSGQGNSPLHF	TGTGCCAGCAGCTCGGGACAGGGGAATTCACCCCTCCACTTT
TRBJ2-5	NA	TRBV25-1	NA	CASLAGSQTQYF	TGTGCCTCTCTGGCGGGCAGCCAGACCCAGTACTTC
TRBJ2-2	TRBD1	TRBV11-2	NA	CASRKPGQRYTGELFF	TGTGCCAGCAGAAAACCGGGACAGAGATACACCGGGGAGCTGTTTTTT
TRBJ2-1	NA	TRBV10-1	few	CASSEPIQGGNSEQFF	TGCGCCAGCAGTGAGCCCATACAGGGGGGGAACAGTGAGCAGTTCTTC
TRBJ2-7	TRBD2	TRBV3-1/TRBV3-2	NA	CASSLGTSGTPYEQYF	TGTGCCAGCAGCCTCGGGACTAGCGGTACACCCTACGAGCAGTACTTC
TRBJ1-5	NA	TRBV6-6	NA	CASSSSDSNSNQPQHF	TGTGCCAGCAGTTCCTCGGACAGTAATAGCAATCAGCCCCAGCATTTT
TRBJ2-1	TRBD2	TRBV7-9	NA	CASSPQAGALRGYNEQFF	TGTGCCAGCAGCCCCCAGGCGGGAGCTCTAAGGGGCTACAATGAGCAGTTCTTC
TRBJ1-6	TRBD1	TRBV4-2	once	CASSHVRIRTGRDDSPLHF	TGTGCCAGCAGCCATGTAAGAATTAGGACAGGGAGGGATGATTCACCCCTCCACTTT
TRBJ2-1	NA	TRBV21-1	NA	CASSKGGDRGYNEQFF	TGTGCCAGCAGCAAAGGTGGGGACAGGGGATACAATGAGCAGTTCTTC
TRBJ2-3	TRBD1	TRBV7-9	NA	CASSARDRASTDTQYF	TGTGCCAGCAGCGCTCGGGACAGGGCTAGCACAGATACGCAGTATTTT
TRBJ2-2	TRBD1	TRBV24-1	NA	CATSDSSRTGDLGELFF	TGTGCCACCAGTGATTCCTCTCGGACAGGGGATTTGGGGGAGCTGTTTTTT
TRBJ2-1	NA	TRBV6-5	once	CASISSSYNEQFF	TGTGCCAGCATTTCCAGCTCCTACAATGAGCAGTTCTTC
TRBJ1-2	TRBD1	TRBV7-9	NA	CASSSIPGQGDYGYTF	TGTGCCAGCAGCTCTATTCCGGGACAGGGGGACTATGGCTACACCTTC
TRBJ1-6	NA	TRBV19	NA	CASSISSYNSPLHF	TGTGCCAGTAGTATTTCGAGCTATAATTCACCCCTCCACTTT
TRBJ2-3	NA	TRBV9	NA	CASSVQGKEADTQYF	TGTGCCAGCAGCGTTCAGGGGAAGGAGGCAGATACGCAGTATTTT
TRBJ1-2	NA	TRBV7-9	few	CASSLGAGFDGGYTF	TGTGCCAGCAGCTTAGGAGCGGGCTTCGACGGTGGCTACACCTTC
TRBJ2-3	NA	TRBV28	NA	CASTRSTDTQYF	TGTGCCAGCACCCGTAGCACAGATACGCAGTATTTT
TRBJ2-1	TRBD2	TRBV7-9	NA	CASSSGTSGYNEQFF	TGTGCCAGCAGCTCCGGGACTAGCGGATACAATGAGCAGTTCTTC
TRBJ1-2	NA	TRBV5-6	NA	CASSYTGGDLSYTF	TGTGCCAGCAGCTACACAGGCGGGGATCTTAGCTACACCTTC
TRBJ1-5	TRBD1	TRBV29-1	NA	CSVEDRKDRGINQPQHF	TGCAGCGTTGAAGATCGCAAGGACAGGGGAATTAATCAGCCCCAGCATTTT
TRBJ2-5	TRBD1	TRBV9	NA	CASSDRGYQETQYF	TGTGCCAGCAGCGACAGGGGCTACCAAGAGACCCAGTACTTC
TRBJ2-1	TRBD1	TRBV24-1	NA	CATSASGTGVYNEQFF	TGTGCCACCAGTGCATCCGGGACAGGGGTGTACAATGAGCAGTTCTTC
TRBJ1-5	NA	TRBV7-2	few	CASSAWAGHQPQHF	TGTGCCAGCAGCGCCTGGGCAGGGCATCAGCCCCAGCATTTT
TRBJ2-5	TRBD2	TRBV5-1	NA	CASSSGGETQYF	TGCGCCAGCAGCTCGGGAGGAGAGACCCAGTACTTC
TRBJ2-3	NA	TRBV7-9	NA	CASSGSEAQYF	TGTGCCAGCAGCGGTTCGGAGGCGCAGTATTTT
TRBJ2-1	TRBD1	TRBV7-9	NA	CASSSGTAAWGEQFF	TGTGCCAGCAGTTCCGGGACAGCTGCTTGGGGTGAGCAGTTCTTC
TRBJ2-7	NA	TRBV5-6	NA	CASRHQQGYEQYF	TGTGCCAGCAGGCACCAACAGGGCTACGAGCAGTACTTC
TRBJ1-2	TRBD1	TRBV3-1/TRBV3-2	NA	CASSFGQDYGYTF	TGTGCCAGCAGTTTCGGACAGGACTATGGCTACACCTTC
TRBJ2-7	NA	TRBV27	NA	CASSFGQAYEQYF	TGTGCCAGCAGTTTTGGGCAAGCCTACGAGCAGTACTTC
TRBJ2-3	TRBD2	TRBV24-1	NA	CATSVSGGGTDTQYF	TGTGCCACCAGTGTAAGCGGGGGGGGCACAGATACGCAGTATTTT
TRBJ2-3	NA	TRBV7-3	NA	CASSSGTDTQYF	TGTGCCAGCAGCTCAGGGACAGATACGCAGTATTTT
TRBJ2-1	NA	TRBV12-5	NA	CASGLGVRRSAVDEQFF	TGTGCTAGTGGTTTGGGAGTACGTCGGAGCGCGGTGGATGAGCAGTTCTTC
TRBJ1-5	NA	TRBV9	NA	CASSPPNAENQPQHF	TGTGCCAGCAGCCCCCCGAATGCGGAAAATCAGCCCCAGCATTTT